This entry features one TCR beta chain sequence. V shed 0 bases, J shed 0 bases, and the junction held 9 bases outside the gene matches. This CDR3 has 18 amino acids. Germline V gives CDR1 SGDLS, CDR2 YYNGEE. The entry originates in a study of T-cell memory formation after mild COVID-19. One entry per CDR3 protein, called by TCRdb with MiXCR from the 5' RACE reads. Here the sample spans roughly 620,000 distinct CDR3 sequences, under 20% being singletons. The chain employs TRBV9 and TRBJ2-1; 7 bases are shared with TRBD1. The sequence was collected from an adult woman who had mild COVID-19 (a few samples of this study predate the infection). Cell type and time point are not known. The specimen was PBMCs or a T cell subset sorted from them (not recorded which). CDR3 in amino acids: CASSVDRGRFDSYNEQFF. In DNA, the CDR3 is TGTGCCAGCAGCGTAGACAGGGGTAGGTTTGACTCCTACAATGAGCAGTTCTTC.